A selection of T cell receptor beta chains follows, all from one sample in a study of cytomegalovirus exposure and HLA in healthy donors. The data were produced by immunoSEQ multiplex PCR, yet TCRdb's version contains in-frame clones alone and is incomplete. The table records 120,000 to 150,000 clones, about 75% of them present only once. The specimen sequenced was PBMCs. The receptors come from a woman aged 30 to 39 in good health and CMV-seronegative. Each CDR3 is given with its conserved first and last residue. The order of the fields is clone size, V gene, D gene, J gene, CDR3 DNA, CDR3 protein. D genes are given only for firm matches. The size entry is marked missing in some rows and otherwise reads once, few, many or a size class.

clone_size: once
v_call: TRBV5-6
d_call: .
j_call: TRBJ1-2
cdr3_nt: TGTGCCAGCAGCCATGGACAGTTGTCCGGCTACACCTTC
cdr3_aa: CASSHGQLSGYTF

clone_size: .
v_call: TRBV5-8
d_call: TRBD1
j_call: TRBJ2-1
cdr3_nt: TGTGCCAGCAGCCACCGGGACAGATACAATGAGCAGTTCTTC
cdr3_aa: CASSHRDRYNEQFF

clone_size: few
v_call: TRBV28
d_call: TRBD1
j_call: TRBJ1-6
cdr3_nt: TGTGCCAGCAAGAGACAGGGGTACTCACCCCTCCACTTT
cdr3_aa: CASKRQGYSPLHF

clone_size: .
v_call: TRBV5-1
d_call: TRBD1
j_call: TRBJ2-5
cdr3_nt: TGCGCCAGCAGCTTGGTAGGGACAGCGAAAGAGACCCAGTACTTC
cdr3_aa: CASSLVGTAKETQYF

clone_size: .
v_call: TRBV27
d_call: .
j_call: TRBJ2-2
cdr3_nt: TGTGCCAGCAACAGGGAGGGTAACACCGGGGAGCTGTTTTTT
cdr3_aa: CASNREGNTGELFF

clone_size: .
v_call: TRBV5-1
d_call: .
j_call: TRBJ2-3
cdr3_nt: TGCGCCAGCAGCTTAAGTTGGCCTACAGATACGCAGTATTTT
cdr3_aa: CASSLSWPTDTQYF

clone_size: .
v_call: TRBV5-1
d_call: .
j_call: TRBJ1-1
cdr3_nt: TGCGCCAGCAGCTTGGTGGCGGCCGGGGGTGAAGCTTTCTTT
cdr3_aa: CASSLVAAGGEAFF

clone_size: once
v_call: TRBV7-9
d_call: .
j_call: TRBJ2-1
cdr3_nt: TGTGCCAGCACCCCCCGCGGCGAGCAGTTCTTC
cdr3_aa: CASTPRGEQFF

clone_size: .
v_call: TRBV13
d_call: .
j_call: TRBJ2-3
cdr3_nt: TGTGCCAGCAGCTTAGGGGGGGGACTCACAGATACGCAGTATTTT
cdr3_aa: CASSLGGGLTDTQYF

clone_size: .
v_call: TRBV29-1
d_call: .
j_call: TRBJ1-1
cdr3_nt: TGCAGCGTTGCCCCGGGGACTGAAGCTTTCTTT
cdr3_aa: CSVAPGTEAFF

clone_size: .
v_call: TRBV19
d_call: .
j_call: TRBJ1-1
cdr3_nt: TGTGCCAGTAGTAGGCGACAGTCTGAAGCTTTCTTT
cdr3_aa: CASSRRQSEAFF

clone_size: once
v_call: TRBV27
d_call: .
j_call: TRBJ2-7
cdr3_nt: TGTGCCAGCAGTTCCACCTACGAGCAGTACTTC
cdr3_aa: CASSSTYEQYF

clone_size: .
v_call: TRBV4-2
d_call: .
j_call: TRBJ2-7
cdr3_nt: TGTGCCAGCAGCCAGGTTGACAGGCCCTACGAGCAGTACTTC
cdr3_aa: CASSQVDRPYEQYF

clone_size: .
v_call: TRBV4-1
d_call: TRBD1
j_call: TRBJ1-1
cdr3_nt: TGCGCCAGCAGCCTCGACAGGGGGCAAGGCACTGAAGCTTTCTTT
cdr3_aa: CASSLDRGQGTEAFF

clone_size: .
v_call: TRBV6-5
d_call: .
j_call: TRBJ1-6
cdr3_nt: TGTGCCAGCCGGGAGGGGAATTCACCCCTCCACTTT
cdr3_aa: CASREGNSPLHF

clone_size: .
v_call: TRBV5-4
d_call: .
j_call: TRBJ1-2
cdr3_nt: TGTGCCAGCAGGGTAACAGGCTTCTATGGCTACACCTTC
cdr3_aa: CASRVTGFYGYTF

clone_size: .
v_call: TRBV7-6
d_call: .
j_call: TRBJ2-3
cdr3_nt: TGTGCCAGCAGCTTCGGTGGGGGGGCGGATACGCAGTATTTT
cdr3_aa: CASSFGGGADTQYF

clone_size: few
v_call: TRBV6-1
d_call: .
j_call: TRBJ2-1
cdr3_nt: TGTGCCAGCAGTGAAGCGGGCGGAGGGGCAGGCTATGAGCAGTTCTTC
cdr3_aa: CASSEAGGGAGYEQFF

clone_size: .
v_call: TRBV6-5
d_call: TRBD1
j_call: TRBJ2-7
cdr3_nt: TGTGCCAGCAGATTCGGGACAGGTGACTACGAGCAGTACTTC
cdr3_aa: CASRFGTGDYEQYF

clone_size: .
v_call: TRBV9
d_call: .
j_call: TRBJ2-5
cdr3_nt: TGTGCCAGCAGCCCCACCGAGTGGTCCAGGGGGACCCAGTACTTC
cdr3_aa: CASSPTEWSRGTQYF

clone_size: .
v_call: TRBV7-8
d_call: .
j_call: TRBJ2-2
cdr3_nt: TGTGCCAGCAGCTTACGGGCCTTTCAGGGGTCCACCGGGGAGCTGTTTTTT
cdr3_aa: CASSLRAFQGSTGELFF

clone_size: .
v_call: TRBV5-1
d_call: .
j_call: TRBJ2-3
cdr3_nt: TGCGCCAGCAGCTGGGGGAGCGGGAGCACAGATACGCAGTATTTT
cdr3_aa: CASSWGSGSTDTQYF

clone_size: .
v_call: TRBV9
d_call: TRBD1
j_call: TRBJ1-6
cdr3_nt: TGTGCCAGCAGCCCGGGACAGATGAATTCACCCCTCCACTTT
cdr3_aa: CASSPGQMNSPLHF

clone_size: .
v_call: TRBV6-5
d_call: .
j_call: TRBJ2-7
cdr3_nt: TGTGCCAGCCGAACCCATGGAGGGCCCGCCTACGAGCAGTACTTC
cdr3_aa: CASRTHGGPAYEQYF

clone_size: .
v_call: TRBV6-1
d_call: TRBD1
j_call: TRBJ1-5
cdr3_nt: TGTGCCAGCAGTGCCACAGGGGGGAGCAATCAGCCCCAGCATTTT
cdr3_aa: CASSATGGSNQPQHF

clone_size: .
v_call: TRBV19
d_call: .
j_call: TRBJ2-6
cdr3_nt: TGTGCCAGTTCCTTGGTTGCGGGGCAACTCTCTGGGGCCAACGTCCTGACTTTC
cdr3_aa: CASSLVAGQLSGANVLTF

clone_size: .
v_call: TRBV5-1
d_call: .
j_call: TRBJ1-4
cdr3_nt: TGCGCCAGCACAGCCGGGGAAAGTGAAAAACTGTTTTTT
cdr3_aa: CASTAGESEKLFF

clone_size: .
v_call: TRBV5-8
d_call: TRBD2
j_call: TRBJ2-5
cdr3_nt: TGTGCCAGCAGCTTGAGGGTTAGCGGGGGAAAAGAGACCCAGTACTTC
cdr3_aa: CASSLRVSGGKETQYF

clone_size: .
v_call: TRBV7-2
d_call: .
j_call: TRBJ2-3
cdr3_nt: TGTGCCAGCAGCTTAGGAACCGGGTGGGGGGGCACAGATACGCAGTATTTT
cdr3_aa: CASSLGTGWGGTDTQYF

clone_size: .
v_call: TRBV2
d_call: .
j_call: TRBJ1-1
cdr3_nt: TGTGCCAGCAGGGGACTCCGGATGAGGACTGAAGCTTTCTTT
cdr3_aa: CASRGLRMRTEAFF

clone_size: .
v_call: TRBV4-2
d_call: .
j_call: TRBJ1-3
cdr3_nt: TGTGCCAGCAGCCAAGATCTCACCAGGGGCTCTGGAAACACCATATATTTT
cdr3_aa: CASSQDLTRGSGNTIYF

clone_size: .
v_call: TRBV19
d_call: .
j_call: TRBJ1-2
cdr3_nt: TGTGCCAGTAGATACCCGGGAGCTAACTATGGCTACACCTTC
cdr3_aa: CASRYPGANYGYTF

clone_size: .
v_call: TRBV9
d_call: .
j_call: TRBJ2-1
cdr3_nt: TGTGCCAGCAGCGCGAGGGTCTACAATGAGCAGTTCTTC
cdr3_aa: CASSARVYNEQFF

clone_size: .
v_call: TRBV18
d_call: TRBD1
j_call: TRBJ2-3
cdr3_nt: TGTGCCAGCTCACCCCCCGGACAGGGCACAGATACGCAGTATTTT
cdr3_aa: CASSPPGQGTDTQYF

clone_size: .
v_call: TRBV30
d_call: .
j_call: TRBJ1-4
cdr3_nt: TGTGCCTTAACAGCCGCAACTAATGAAAAACTGTTTTTT
cdr3_aa: CALTAATNEKLFF